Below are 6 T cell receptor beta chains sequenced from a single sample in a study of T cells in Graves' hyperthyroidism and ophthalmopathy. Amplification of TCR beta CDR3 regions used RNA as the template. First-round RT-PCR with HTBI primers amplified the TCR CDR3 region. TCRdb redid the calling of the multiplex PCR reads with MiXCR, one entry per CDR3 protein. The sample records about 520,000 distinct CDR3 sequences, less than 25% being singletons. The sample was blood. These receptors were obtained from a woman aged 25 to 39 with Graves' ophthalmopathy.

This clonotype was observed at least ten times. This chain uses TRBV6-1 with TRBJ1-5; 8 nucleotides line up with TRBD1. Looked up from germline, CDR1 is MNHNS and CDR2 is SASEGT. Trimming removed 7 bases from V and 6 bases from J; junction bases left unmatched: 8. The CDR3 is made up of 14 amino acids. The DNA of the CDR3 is TGTGCCAGCACTCCCGACAGGGGAGGTCAGCCCCAGCATTTT. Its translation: CASTPDRGGQPQHF.

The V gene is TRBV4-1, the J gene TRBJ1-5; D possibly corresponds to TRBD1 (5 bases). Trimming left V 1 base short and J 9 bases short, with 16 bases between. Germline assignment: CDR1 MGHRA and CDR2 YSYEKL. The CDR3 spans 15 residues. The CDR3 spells CASSQVEGAELPQHF. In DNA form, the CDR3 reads TGCGCCAGCAGCCAAGTGGAAGGGGCGGAACTGCCCCAGCATTTT.

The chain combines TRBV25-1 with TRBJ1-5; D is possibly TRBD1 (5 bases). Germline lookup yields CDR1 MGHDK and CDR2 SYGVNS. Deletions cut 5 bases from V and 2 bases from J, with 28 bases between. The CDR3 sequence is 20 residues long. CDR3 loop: CASSPLRGNGRSYRNQPQHF. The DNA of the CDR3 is TGTGCCAGCAGTCCGCTTAGGGGCAACGGACGATCATATCGCAATCAGCCCCAGCATTTT.

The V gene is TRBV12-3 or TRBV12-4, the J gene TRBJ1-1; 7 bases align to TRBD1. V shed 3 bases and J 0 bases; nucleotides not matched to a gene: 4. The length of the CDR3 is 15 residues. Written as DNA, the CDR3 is TGTGCCAGCAGTTTCGGGACAGTCATGAACACTGAAGCTTTCTTT. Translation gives CASSFGTVMNTEAFF.

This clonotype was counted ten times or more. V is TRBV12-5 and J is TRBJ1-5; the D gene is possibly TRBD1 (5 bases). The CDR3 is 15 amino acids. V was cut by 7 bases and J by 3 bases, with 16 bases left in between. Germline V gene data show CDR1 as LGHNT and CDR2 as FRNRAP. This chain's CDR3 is CASEHQGGDNQPQHF. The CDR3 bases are TGTGCTAGTGAACACCAGGGTGGGGACAATCAGCCCCAGCATTTT.

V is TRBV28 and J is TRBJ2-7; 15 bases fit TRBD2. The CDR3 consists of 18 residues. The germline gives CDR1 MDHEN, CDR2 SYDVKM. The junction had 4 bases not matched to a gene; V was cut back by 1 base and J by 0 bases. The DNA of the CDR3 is TGTGCCAGCAGTTTATTTAGGACTAGCGGGAGGGCCTCCTACGAGCAGTACTTC. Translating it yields CASSLFRTSGRASYEQYF.